This TCR beta chain was sequenced during a study of T cells in Graves' hyperthyroidism and ophthalmopathy. With V trimmed by 5 bases and J by 5 bases, 9 bases remained unmatched. Germline lookup yields CDR1 SGHTA and CDR2 FQGNSA. This CDR3 is 16 amino acids long. The CDR3 regions of TCR beta were amplified from RNA transcripts. An initial round of RT-PCR targeting the TCR CDR3 relied on the HTBI primer set. TCRdb reprocessed the multiplex PCR reads via MiXCR and lists one record per CDR3 protein. The repertoire holds hundreds of thousands of distinct CDR3 sequences, with more than 45% as singletons. V and J are TRBV7-2 and TRBJ1-1; 12 nucleotides agree with TRBD1. The sequence was collected from a woman in her late teens or twenties with Graves' hyperthyroidism. The sample taken for sequencing was peripheral blood or thyroid tissue (not recorded which). In nucleotides, the CDR3 is TGTGCCAGCAGCCAGGGACAGGGGGCGCCGTGGACTGAAGCTTTCTTT. Protein: CASSQGQGAPWTEAFF.